This T cell receptor beta chain comes out of a study of CD8+ T cells in alopecia areata. About the study: Treated patients swallowed 5 to 10 mg of oral tofacitinib twice daily. Notes on the study in general: Relative to mice, TCR sharing across patients was less clear, a difference possibly HLA-related. Persistence of many expanded lesional clones was seen in scalp and blood during tofacitinib.

It was cDNA, reverse transcribed from extracted RNA, that served as the sequencing template. Produced via immunoSEQ multiplex PCR; TCRdb's table is partial and in-frame only. This table holds under 300,000 clones, 45% to 70% found once. Treatment given: oral pan-JAK inhibitor, 5-10 mg twice daily. Researchers gathered lesional scalp punch biopsies and peripheral blood from patients with alopecia areata. As for this clone: Its antigen is currently unknown.

The sample consisted of CD4+ T cells sorted from blood, taken around week 53, from a patient treated with tofacitinib. The TCR was taken from a human donor with alopecia areata.

The CDR3 DNA is TGTGCCAGCCGAATGGGGAGGAGCAGGCCCTCGGCCCAGTACTTC. Its translation is CASRMGRSRPSAQYF. The chain has TRBV6-5 and TRBJ2-5; possibly TRBD2 for D (6 bases). CDR3 length: 15 amino acids. Germline V CDR1 and CDR2: MNHEY, SVGAGI. The ends were cut back, 8 bases at V and 9 bases at J, with 25 bases in the middle.